The 5 T cell receptor beta chains given below trace back to one sample, sequenced in a study of blood T cells in healthy people across ages. It was with a sample-barcoded 5' primer and a J-beta primer mix that a second PCR of roughly 7 to 12 cycles was run. TCRdb processed the 5' RACE reads anew with MiXCR; each CDR3 protein has one entry. The table has around 800,000 distinct CDR3 sequences, about 55% seen once. Sequences were obtained from blood. These receptor sequences come from a man of 80 years or more in good health.

This clonotype appeared many times. This rearrangement joins TRBV12-5 to TRBJ2-7; 7 positions agree with TRBD1. Trimming cost V 5 bases and J 4 bases; bases outside gene matches: 5. The CDR3 loop spans 13 amino acids. Germline lookup yields CDR1 LGHNT and CDR2 FRNRAP. This CDR3 is CASGVGQQYEQYF. CDR3 nucleotide sequence: TGTGCTAGTGGTGTGGGACAGCAATACGAGCAGTACTTC.

This chain links TRBV20-1 with TRBJ2-7; 9 bases are a match to TRBD1. V gave up 1 base and J gave up 4 bases; unmatched junction bases: 5. The CDR3 is 14 amino acids. CDR1 and CDR2 from the germline V gene are DFQATT and SNEGSKA (reference sequence). The DNA of the CDR3 is TGCAGTGCTAGAGCCTACAGGGGGCGATACGAGCAGTACTTC. It is translated as CSARAYRGRYEQYF.

In its sample, this clonotype was seen a few times. CDR3 DNA sequence: TGTGCCAGCAAAGACAGGGGTAATGGCTACACCTTC. It is translated as CASKDRGNGYTF. The V call is TRBV27, the J call TRBJ1-2; 8 nucleotides align to TRBD1. The J segment lost 6 bases and the V segment lost 7 bases, leaving 4 bases of the junction unmatched. Germline CDR1 and CDR2: MNHEY and SMNVEV (reference sequence). The CDR3 spans 12 residues.

J is TRBJ1-1 and V is TRBV9; D is unclear. V lost 0 bases to trimming and J lost 1 base, with 10 bases between them. Germline CDR1 reads SGDLS; CDR2 reads YYNGEE. The CDR3 is 15 residues long. The CDR3 DNA is TGTGCCAGCAGCGTAGCTAGCGGATCGAACACTGAAGCTTTCTTT. Amino acids: CASSVASGSNTEAFF. Looking up the rest from reference TRBV9 and TRBJ1-1 gives the full variable domain: DSGVTQTPKHLITATGQRVTLRCSPRSGDLSVYWYQQSLDQGLQFLIQYYNGEERAKGNILERFSAQQFPDLHSELNLSSLELGDSALYFCASSVASGSNTEAFFGQGTRLTVV.

This chain links TRBV3-1 with TRBJ2-3; D unresolved. Germline V gene sequence: CDR1 LGHDT, CDR2 YNNKEL (reference sequence). V was shortened by 4 bases and J by 0 bases, with 11 bases between the two germline ends. There are 15 residues in the CDR3. The CDR3 region is CASSPTRASTDTQYF. The CDR3 DNA follows: TGTGCCAGCAGCCCCACCCGGGCCAGCACAGATACGCAGTATTTT.